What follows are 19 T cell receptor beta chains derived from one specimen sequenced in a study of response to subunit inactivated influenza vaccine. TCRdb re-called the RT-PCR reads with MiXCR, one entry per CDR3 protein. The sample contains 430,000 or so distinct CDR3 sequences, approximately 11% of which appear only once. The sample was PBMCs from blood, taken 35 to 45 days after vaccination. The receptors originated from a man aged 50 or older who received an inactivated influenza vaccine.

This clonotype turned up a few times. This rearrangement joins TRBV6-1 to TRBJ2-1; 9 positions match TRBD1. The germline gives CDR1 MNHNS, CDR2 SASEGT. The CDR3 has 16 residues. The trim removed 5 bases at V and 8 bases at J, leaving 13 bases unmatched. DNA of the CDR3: TGTGCCAGCAGTAGACTACAGGGGGCCGTTTTGTATGAGCAGTTCTTC. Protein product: CASSRLQGAVLYEQFF.

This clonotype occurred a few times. CDR3 protein: CSARTPGQVLYEQYF. The CDR3 DNA is TGCAGTGCTAGAACCCCGGGACAGGTTCTCTACGAGCAGTACTTC. The chain links TRBV20-1 to TRBJ2-7, with 8 bases matching TRBD1. Germline CDR1 is DFQATT and CDR2 is SNEGSKA (reference sequence). Trimming took 2 bases from V and 3 from J; bases not matched to a gene: 9. This CDR3 has 15 residues.

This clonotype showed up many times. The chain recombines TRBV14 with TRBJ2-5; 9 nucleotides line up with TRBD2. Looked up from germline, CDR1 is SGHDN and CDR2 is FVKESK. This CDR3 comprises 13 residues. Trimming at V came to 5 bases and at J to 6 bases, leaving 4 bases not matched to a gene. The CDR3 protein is CASSGLATQTQYF. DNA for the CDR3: TGTGCCAGCAGCGGACTAGCGACACAGACCCAGTACTTC.

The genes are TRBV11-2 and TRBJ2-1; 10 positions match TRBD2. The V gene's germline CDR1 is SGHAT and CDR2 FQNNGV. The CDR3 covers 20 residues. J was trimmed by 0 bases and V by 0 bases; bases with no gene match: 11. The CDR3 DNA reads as TGTGCCAGCAGCTTAGATGGGCTAGCGGGGGCCCTTTTCTCCTACAATGAGCAGTTCTTC. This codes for CASSLDGLAGALFSYNEQFF.

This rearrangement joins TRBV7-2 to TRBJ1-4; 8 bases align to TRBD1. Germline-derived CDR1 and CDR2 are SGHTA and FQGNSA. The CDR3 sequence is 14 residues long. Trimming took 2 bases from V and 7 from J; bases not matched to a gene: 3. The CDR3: CASSLSGQAEKLFF. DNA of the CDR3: TGTGCCAGCAGCTTATCGGGACAGGCTGAAAAACTGTTTTTT.

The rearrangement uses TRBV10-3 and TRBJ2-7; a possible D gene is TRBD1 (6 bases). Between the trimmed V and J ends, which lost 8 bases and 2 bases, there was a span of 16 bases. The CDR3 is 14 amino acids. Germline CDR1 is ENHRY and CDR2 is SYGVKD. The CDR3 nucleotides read TGTGCCATCGGCGAACAGGGATCTCCCTACGAGCAGTACTTC. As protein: CAIGEQGSPYEQYF.

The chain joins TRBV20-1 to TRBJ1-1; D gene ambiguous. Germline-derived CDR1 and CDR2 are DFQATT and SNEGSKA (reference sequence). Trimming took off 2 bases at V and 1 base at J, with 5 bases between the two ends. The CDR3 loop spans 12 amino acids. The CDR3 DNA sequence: TGCAGTGCTAGAAAGGAGAACACTGAAGCTTTCTTT. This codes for CSARKENTEAFF.

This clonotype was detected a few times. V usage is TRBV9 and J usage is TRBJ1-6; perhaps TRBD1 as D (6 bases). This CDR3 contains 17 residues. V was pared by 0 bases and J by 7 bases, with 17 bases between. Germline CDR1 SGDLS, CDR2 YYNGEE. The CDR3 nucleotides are TGTGCCAGCAGCGTAGGTAGGGGGGCAGAACAAAATTCACCCCTCCACTTT. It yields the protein CASSVGRGAEQNSPLHF.

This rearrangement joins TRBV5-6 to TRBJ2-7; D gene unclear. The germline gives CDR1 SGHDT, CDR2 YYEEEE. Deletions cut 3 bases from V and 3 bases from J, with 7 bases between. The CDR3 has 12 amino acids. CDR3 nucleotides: TGTGCCAGCAGCTCTTGGGACTACGAGCAGTACTTC. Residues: CASSSWDYEQYF. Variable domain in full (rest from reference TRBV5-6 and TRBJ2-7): DAGVTQSPTHLIKTRGQQVTLRCSPKSGHDTVSWYQQALGQGPQFIFQYYEEEERQRGNFPDRFSGHQFPNYSSELNVNALLLGDSALYLCASSSWDYEQYFGPGTRLTVT.

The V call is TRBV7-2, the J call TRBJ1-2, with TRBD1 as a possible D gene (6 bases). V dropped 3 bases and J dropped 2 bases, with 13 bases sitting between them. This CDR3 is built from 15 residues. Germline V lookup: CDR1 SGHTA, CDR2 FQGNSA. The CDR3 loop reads CASSFFRGQNYGYTF. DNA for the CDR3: TGTGCCAGCAGCTTCTTCAGGGGCCAGAACTATGGCTACACCTTC. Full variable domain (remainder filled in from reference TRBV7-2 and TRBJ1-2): GAGVSQSPSNKVTEKGKDVELRCDPISGHTALYWYRQSLGQGLEFLIYFQGNSAPDKSGLPSDRFSAERTGGSVSTLTIQRTQQEDSAVYLCASSFFRGQNYGYTFGSGTRLTVV.

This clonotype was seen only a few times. The CDR3 spells CASSGGLISYEQYF. The CDR3 nucleotides read TGTGCCAGCAGTGGGGGGCTGATCTCCTACGAGCAGTACTTC. The chain has TRBV2 and TRBJ2-7; D perhaps matches TRBD1 (6 bases). This CDR3 comprises 14 residues. Germline CDR1 SNHLY, CDR2 FYNNEI. V was shortened by 4 bases and J by 0 bases, with 10 bases between the two germline ends.

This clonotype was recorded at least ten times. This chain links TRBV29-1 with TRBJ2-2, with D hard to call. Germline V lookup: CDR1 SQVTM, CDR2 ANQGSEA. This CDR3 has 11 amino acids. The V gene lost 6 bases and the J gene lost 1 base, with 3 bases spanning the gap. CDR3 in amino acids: CSVKNTGELFF. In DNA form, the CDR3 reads TGCAGCGTGAAGAACACCGGGGAGCTGTTTTTT.

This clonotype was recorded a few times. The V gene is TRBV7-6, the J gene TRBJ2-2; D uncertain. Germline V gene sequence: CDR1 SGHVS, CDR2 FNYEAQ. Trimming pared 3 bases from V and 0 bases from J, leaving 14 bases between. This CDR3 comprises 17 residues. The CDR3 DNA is TGTGCCAGCAGCTTTGGCCCTTCTTCCCCGAACACCGGGGAGCTGTTTTTT. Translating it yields CASSFGPSSPNTGELFF.

CDR3 region: CSGEDRAYYEQYF. The CDR3 region has the DNA TGCAGTGGAGAGGACAGGGCCTACTACGAGCAGTACTTC. The chain uses TRBV20-1 and TRBJ2-7; 8 nucleotides align to TRBD1. From germline, CDR1 is DFQATT and CDR2 SNEGSKA (reference sequence). The CDR3 totals 13 residues. Trimming at V came to 7 bases and at J to 3 bases, leaving 8 bases not matched to a gene.

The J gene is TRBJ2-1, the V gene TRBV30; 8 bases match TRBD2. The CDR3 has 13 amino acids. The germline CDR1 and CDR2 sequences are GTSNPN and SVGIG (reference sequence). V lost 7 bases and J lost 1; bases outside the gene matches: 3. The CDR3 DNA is TGTGCCTCCGTAGCGGGATCCTACAATGAGCAGTTCTTC. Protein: CASVAGSYNEQFF. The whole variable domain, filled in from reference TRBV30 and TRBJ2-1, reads SQTIHQWPATLVQPVGSPLSLECTVEGTSNPNLYWYRQAAGRGLQLLFYSVGIGQISSEVPQNLSASRPQDRQFILSSKKLLLSDSGFYLCASVAGSYNEQFFGPGTRLTVL.

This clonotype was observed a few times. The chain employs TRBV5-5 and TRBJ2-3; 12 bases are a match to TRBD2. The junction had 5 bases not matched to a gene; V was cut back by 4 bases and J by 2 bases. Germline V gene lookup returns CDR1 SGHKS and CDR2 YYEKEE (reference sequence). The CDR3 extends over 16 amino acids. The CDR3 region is CASSRGLAGSTDTQYF. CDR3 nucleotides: TGTGCCAGCAGCCGAGGACTAGCGGGATCCACAGATACGCAGTATTTT. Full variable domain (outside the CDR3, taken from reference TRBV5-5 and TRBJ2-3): DAGVTQSPTHLIKTRGQQVTLRCSPISGHKSVSWYQQVLGQGPQFIFQYYEKEERGRGNFPDRFSARQFPNYSSELNVNALLLGDSALYLCASSRGLAGSTDTQYFGPGTRLTVL.

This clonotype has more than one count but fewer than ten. The CDR3 coding sequence is TGTGCCAGCAGCCTGGTCCCGAGTCTTGAAGCTTTCTTT. This codes for CASSLVPSLEAFF. The V call is TRBV7-9, the J call TRBJ1-1, with no clear D. Per germline, CDR1 SEHNR and CDR2 FQNEAQ (reference sequence). The CDR3 length is 13 residues. The V end lost 5 bases, the J end lost 7 bases, and 14 bases lay between the germline ends. Based on the CDR3 plus reference TRBV7-9 and TRBJ1-1, the full variable domain is DTGVSQNPRHKITKRGQNVTFRCDPISEHNRLYWYRQTLGQGPEFLTYFQNEAQLEKSRLLSDRFSAERPKGSFSTLEIQRTEQGDSAMYLCASSLVPSLEAFFGQGTRLTVV.

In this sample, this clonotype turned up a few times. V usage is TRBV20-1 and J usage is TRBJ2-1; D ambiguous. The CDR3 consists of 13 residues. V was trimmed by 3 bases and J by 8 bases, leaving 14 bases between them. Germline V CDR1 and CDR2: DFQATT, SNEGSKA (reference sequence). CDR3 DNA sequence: TGCAGTGCTAGGGGGTCTCTGGGCGATGAGCAGTTCTTC. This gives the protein CSARGSLGDEQFF.

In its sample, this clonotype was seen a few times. The CDR3 loop is CASSDRADNTGELFF. As DNA, the CDR3 is TGTGCCAGCAGTGATCGGGCGGATAACACCGGGGAGCTGTTTTTT. The V and J genes are TRBV2 and TRBJ2-2; no definite D call. This CDR3 has 15 amino acids. Per the germline V gene, CDR1 is SNHLY and CDR2 is FYNNEI. Trimming pared 3 bases from V and 2 bases from J, leaving 10 bases between.